This T cell receptor beta chain was captured in a study of OX40 agonist ivuxolimab in advanced cancers. At the level of the study: From roughly 23 to 90 years was the age range, with a mean of roughly 59 years, and approximately 80% were male. Study-wide findings and caveats: At 0.1 to 3.0 mg/kg, CD4+ and CD8+ blood T cells expanded clonally by week 6.

Patients with a history of autoimmune disease or on systemic immunosuppression were excluded. Sequencing used immunoSEQ multiplex PCR; TCRdb keeps in-frame clones, though not all of them. The repertoire holds 70,000 to 80,000 clones, roughly 94% seen once, with more than 15% in the top ten. In regard to this clone: Antigen: not known.

The origin of this receptor is an adult with an advanced solid tumor such as melanoma, head and neck, liver or kidney cancer. The sample here was CD4+ or CD8+ T cells sorted from blood, taken in a trial of the OX40 agonist ivuxolimab.

The CDR3 nucleotides read TGCGCCAGAGGGGACGGAGGCTACTGGAATCAGCCCCAGCATTTT. Translated: CARGDGGYWNQPQHF. The chain uses TRBV5-1 and TRBJ1-5; TRBD1 is a possible D gene (5 bases). There are 15 residues in the CDR3. V was trimmed by 8 bases and J by 4 bases, leaving 19 bases between them. Germline values: CDR1 SGHRS, CDR2 YFSETQ.